Presented here are 18 T cell receptor beta chains from one specimen sequenced in a study of cytomegalovirus exposure and HLA in healthy donors. Produced via immunoSEQ multiplex PCR; TCRdb's table is partial and in-frame only. The sample carries 66,000 or so clones, around 97% recorded once. The sequenced material came from PBMCs. These receptors originate from a young woman in good health and CMV-seropositive.

The chain joins TRBV11-2 to TRBJ1-2; D not resolved. Trimming cost V 5 bases and J 5 bases, with 9 bases left between them. Looked up from germline, CDR1 is SGHAT and CDR2 is FQNNGV. The CDR3 is 12 residues long. CDR3 nucleotides: TGTGCCAGCAGCCCCGGGGAGTATGGCTACACCTTC. It is translated as CASSPGEYGYTF.

This clone was detected once. The chain couples TRBV6-6 to TRBJ1-5; 9 bases are a match to TRBD1. Losses at the gene ends were 5 bases for V and 7 bases for J; bases not matched to a gene: 9. Looked up from germline, CDR1 is MNHNY and CDR2 is SVGAGI (reference sequence). This CDR3 contains 15 residues. CDR3 region: CASSPPGQGTQPQHF. In DNA form, the CDR3 reads TGTGCCAGCAGTCCCCCGGGACAGGGAACCCAGCCCCAGCATTTT.

This clone was seen only once. V gene TRBV5-4 combines with J gene TRBJ1-1; D gene uncertain. Germline-derived CDR1 and CDR2 are SGHNT and YYREEE (reference sequence). Trimming stripped 4 bases from V and 4 bases from J, with 17 bases between. There are 15 residues in the CDR3. CDR3 sequence reads: CASSLEEGVGTEAFF. The CDR3 coding sequence is TGTGCCAGCAGCCTAGAAGAGGGAGTTGGCACTGAAGCTTTCTTT.

This chain connects TRBV29-1 to TRBJ2-1; possibly TRBD2 for D (6 bases). Germline V CDR1 and CDR2: SQVTM, ANQGSEA. This CDR3 has 13 amino acids. The ends were cut back, 6 bases at V and 9 bases at J, with 18 bases in the middle. CDR3 sequence (DNA): TGCAGCGTATCGGGACGACTAGTCGGTGAGCAGTTCTTC. Its translation: CSVSGRLVGEQFF.

This clone appeared a single time. CDR3 protein: CASEGYGNTGELFF. CDR3 nucleotide sequence: TGTGCCAGCGAGGGCTACGGTAACACCGGGGAGCTGTTTTTT. The rearrangement uses TRBV2 and TRBJ2-2, with a possible D match to TRBD2 (5 bases). Germline-derived CDR1 and CDR2 are SNHLY and FYNNEI. V dropped 8 bases and J dropped 2 bases, with 12 bases sitting between them. This CDR3 is built from 14 residues.

The rearrangement joins TRBV18 to TRBJ2-1; D is perhaps TRBD2 (6 bases). Germline V gene data show CDR1 as KGHSH and CDR2 as LQKENI. The CDR3 is 14 residues long. Trimming cost V 3 bases and J 1 base, with 7 bases left between them. The chain's CDR3 is CASSPEGSYNEQFF. The CDR3 coding sequence is TGTGCCAGCTCACCGGAGGGTTCCTACAATGAGCAGTTCTTC.

This sequence joins TRBV27 and TRBJ2-5; tentatively, D is TRBD2 (6 bases). The germline CDR1 and CDR2 sequences are MNHEY and SMNVEV (reference sequence). The CDR3 is made up of 14 amino acids. Trimming left V 3 bases short and J 2 bases short, with 10 bases between. The CDR3 nucleotides are TGTGCCAGCAGTTTCTCGCGGGGTCAAGAGACCCAGTACTTC. Amino acid sequence: CASSFSRGQETQYF.

This chain links TRBV6-5 with TRBJ2-1; TRBD2 agrees at 13 bases. V lost 6 bases to trimming and J lost 5 bases; unmatched junction nucleotides: 4. Germline-derived CDR1 and CDR2 are MNHEY and SVGAGI. This CDR3 contains 15 residues. The CDR3 is CASRKTSGRDNEQFF. In nucleotides, the CDR3 is TGTGCCAGCAGGAAAACTAGCGGGAGGGACAATGAGCAGTTCTTC.

The chain is built from TRBV19 and TRBJ2-1; unclear D gene. The CDR3 covers 16 residues. V gave up 4 bases and J gave up 0 bases, with 13 bases separating them. Germline V CDR1 and CDR2: LNHDA, SQIVND (reference sequence). This CDR3 reads CASSRSFGSSYNEQFF. The CDR3 DNA sequence: TGTGCCAGTAGTAGGAGCTTCGGAAGCTCCTACAATGAGCAGTTCTTC.

The V call is TRBV28, the J call TRBJ2-2; D not certain. Germline V gene sequence: CDR1 MDHEN, CDR2 SYDVKM. CDR3 size: 14 residues. The germline V and J ends were trimmed by 6 bases and 5 bases, with 13 bases remaining between them. The CDR3 loop reads CASSHPVRTGELFF. DNA of the CDR3: TGTGCCAGCAGCCACCCCGTTAGAACCGGGGAGCTGTTTTTT.

V and J are TRBV10-3 and TRBJ2-7; TRBD2 matches 14 bases. V lost 6 bases and J lost 3; bases outside the gene matches: 7. Germline lookup yields CDR1 ENHRY and CDR2 SYGVKD. The CDR3 extends over 16 amino acids. As DNA, the CDR3 is TGTGCCATCAGGCCGGGACTAGCGGGAGCCAACTACGAGCAGTACTTC. Translation: CAIRPGLAGANYEQYF.

The rearrangement joins TRBV5-1 to TRBJ2-1; possible D gene TRBD2, 6 bases. The CDR3 covers 17 residues. V lost 1 base and J lost 4, with 18 bases in between. Germline V gene data show CDR1 as SGHRS and CDR2 as YFSETQ. The CDR3 loop is CASSLSPGLSGYNEQFF. CDR3 nucleotides: TGCGCCAGCAGCTTGAGCCCGGGACTTAGCGGATACAATGAGCAGTTCTTC.

This chain joins TRBV7-9 and TRBJ2-7; TRBD1 might be the D (6 bases). V dropped 3 bases and J dropped 3 bases, with 9 bases sitting between them. Germline values: CDR1 SEHNR, CDR2 FQNEAQ (reference sequence). The CDR3 is 13 amino acids. CDR3 nucleotides: TGTGCCAGCAGCTTCCTACAGGGCTACGAGCAGTACTTC. This gives the protein CASSFLQGYEQYF.

The V and J genes are TRBV5-1 and TRBJ2-5; weak D call: TRBD1 (5 bases). Germline CDR1 is SGHRS and CDR2 is YFSETQ. V shed 3 bases and J shed 3 bases, with 9 bases lying between them. The CDR3 is 13 residues long. CDR3 loop: CASSSTREETQYF. The CDR3 bases are TGCGCCAGCAGCTCAACCAGGGAAGAGACCCAGTACTTC. Based on the CDR3 plus reference TRBV5-1 and TRBJ2-5, the full variable domain is KAGVTQTPRYLIKTRGQQVTLSCSPISGHRSVSWYQQTPGQGLQFLFEYFSETQRNKGNFPGRFSGRQFSNSRSEMNVSTLELGDSALYLCASSSTREETQYFGPGTRLLVL.

This chain links TRBV15 with TRBJ2-5; no definite D call. The V gene's germline CDR1 is LNHNV and CDR2 YYDKDF (reference sequence). V was pared by 5 bases and J by 1 base, with 11 bases between. CDR3 length: 14 amino acids. For the CDR3, the DNA is TGTGCCACCAGCTATTACTTAGCCCAAGAGACCCAGTACTTC. It is translated as CATSYYLAQETQYF.

The chain is built from TRBV11-3 and TRBJ2-1; 8 bases fit TRBD2. Germline lookup yields CDR1 SGHNT and CDR2 YENEEA. V was pared by 1 base and J by 6 bases, with 8 bases of the junction left unmatched. The CDR3 is 16 amino acids. CDR3 coding DNA: TGTGCCAGCAGCTTAGTCCTAGCGGGCACCTCCAATGAGCAGTTCTTC. Translation gives CASSLVLAGTSNEQFF.

The genes are TRBV20-1 and TRBJ2-5; D unresolved. Trimming took 4 bases from V and 5 from J, leaving 2 bases between them. Germline-derived CDR1 and CDR2 are DFQATT and SNEGSKA (reference sequence). The CDR3 spans 9 residues. Written as DNA, the CDR3 is TGCAGTGCTACGGAGACCCAGTACTTC. Protein: CSATETQYF.

The chain uses TRBV25-1 and TRBJ1-4; weak D call: TRBD1 (5 bases). Trimming cost V 3 bases and J 7 bases, with 6 bases left between them. The germline V gene encodes CDR1 MGHDK and CDR2 SYGVNS. The CDR3 consists of 12 residues. CDR3 region: CASSDGGEKLFF. CDR3 DNA sequence: TGTGCCAGCAGTGACGGGGGTGAAAAACTGTTTTTT. The full variable domain, completed using reference TRBV25-1 and TRBJ1-4, is EADIYQTPRYLVIGTGKKITLECSQTMGHDKMYWYQQDPGMELHLIHYSYGVNSTEKGDLSSESTVSRIRTEHFPLTLESARPSHTSQYLCASSDGGEKLFFGSGTQLSVL.